One sample yielded the 18 T cell receptor beta chains listed below, sequenced in a study of blood T cell repertoires in COVID-19. Profiled with immunoSEQ multiplex PCR; TCRdb holds only in-frame clones, not every one. Of about 140,000 clones listed, around 90% are singletons. The sample consisted of peripheral blood. The source is a man between 65 and 80 years old with acute or convalescent COVID-19.

This clone was seen once. CDR3 in DNA: TGCGCCAGCAGCACGGGGACAGGGGTTAATGAGCAGTTCTTC. Its translation is CASSTGTGVNEQFF. The chain links TRBV5-1 to TRBJ2-1; 10 nucleotides line up with TRBD1. The CDR3 spans 14 residues. The junction had 5 bases not matched to a gene; V was cut back by 4 bases and J by 7 bases. From germline, CDR1 is SGHRS and CDR2 YFSETQ.

V usage is TRBV6-5 and J usage is TRBJ2-3; 8 positions match TRBD2. With V trimmed by 6 bases and J by 5 bases, 7 bases remained unmatched. The CDR3 has 14 amino acids. The germline gives CDR1 MNHEY, CDR2 SVGAGI. The CDR3, as DNA: TGTGCCAGCAGGCCGGGGGGGCAAGGAGATACGCAGTATTTT. The encoded protein is CASRPGGQGDTQYF.

The chain is built from TRBV6-5 and TRBJ2-7; 10 nucleotides align to TRBD1. Germline V CDR1 and CDR2: MNHEY, SVGAGI. J was trimmed by 5 bases and V by 6 bases; bases with no gene match: 4. The CDR3 has 13 amino acids. DNA of the CDR3: TGTGCCAGCAGGGGGACAGGGGAACACGAGCAGTACTTC. This encodes CASRGTGEHEQYF.

In nucleotides, the CDR3 is TGTGCCAGCAGCGAAGCCCCAGCAGGGGGGTACAATGAGCAGTTCTTC. It is translated as CASSEAPAGGYNEQFF. V is TRBV11-2 and J is TRBJ2-1; D perhaps matches TRBD1 (7 bases). This CDR3 contains 16 residues. Germline CDR1 SGHAT, CDR2 FQNNGV. V was shortened by 5 bases and J by 4 bases, with 18 bases between the two germline ends.

V is TRBV2 and J is TRBJ1-6; D call uncertain. Germline V gene lookup returns CDR1 SNHLY and CDR2 FYNNEI. This CDR3 is built from 12 residues. V was pared by 2 bases and J by 15 bases, with 11 bases between. The CDR3 DNA reads as TGTGCCAGCAGTGAATGGGGAGAACTCCTCCACTTT. Translated: CASSEWGELLHF.

In this sample, this clone turned up once. The J gene is TRBJ1-2, the V gene TRBV7-2; the D is unclear. Germline CDR1 reads SGHTA; CDR2 reads FQGNSA. Between the trimmed V and J ends, which lost 5 bases and 3 bases, there was a span of 13 bases. The CDR3 is 14 amino acids. Written as DNA, the CDR3 is TGTGCCAGCAGCCCGCTGGAGGGCTACTATGGCTACACCTTC. Translated, it gives CASSPLEGYYGYTF. The full variable domain, with the rest looked up from reference TRBV7-2 and TRBJ1-2, is GAGVSQSPSNKVTEKGKDVELRCDPISGHTALYWYRQSLGQGLEFLIYFQGNSAPDKSGLPSDRFSAERTGGSVSTLTIQRTQQEDSAVYLCASSPLEGYYGYTFGSGTRLTVV.

This chain connects TRBV15 to TRBJ2-5, with 7 bases aligning to TRBD1. The germline V gene has CDR1 LNHNV and CDR2 YYDKDF (reference sequence). The length of the CDR3 is 15 residues. The V segment lost 0 bases and the J segment 2 bases; nucleotides outside the gene matches: 3. CDR3 sequence: CATSRDRGQQETQYF. Here the CDR3 DNA reads TGTGCCACCAGCAGAGATAGGGGACAGCAAGAGACCCAGTACTTC. The entire variable domain, with the rest obtained from reference TRBV15 and TRBJ2-5, is as follows: DAMVIQNPRYQVTQFGKPVTLSCSQTLNHNVMYWYQQKSSQAPKLLFHYYDKDFNNEADTPDNFQSRRPNTSFCFLDIRSPGLGDTAMYLCATSRDRGQQETQYFGPGTRLLVL.

V is TRBV11-2 and J is TRBJ2-7; D unclear. The CDR3 sequence is 15 residues long. Trimming shortened V by 0 bases and J by 2 bases, and 11 bases separated the two germline ends. Germline V lookup: CDR1 SGHAT, CDR2 FQNNGV. The CDR3 reads CASSLDLQFTYEQYF. CDR3 in DNA: TGTGCCAGCAGCTTAGATCTACAGTTCACCTACGAGCAGTACTTC.

This clone came up once. The chain links TRBV27 to TRBJ2-5; D is perhaps TRBD1 (5 bases). Looked up from germline, CDR1 is MNHEY and CDR2 is SMNVEV (reference sequence). The ends were cut back, 3 bases at V and 3 bases at J, with 11 bases in the middle. This CDR3 spans 14 amino acids. The CDR3 DNA sequence: TGTGCCAGCAGTTTCTCAGGCAGGGAAGAGACCCAGTACTTC. It translates to CASSFSGREETQYF.

The table lists this clone with a few counts. The chain is built from TRBV6-5 and TRBJ1-2; a weak D match, TRBD1 (5 bases). The CDR3 length is 12 residues. Trimming removed 6 bases from V and 0 bases from J, with 5 bases in between. The germline V gene encodes CDR1 MNHEY and CDR2 SVGAGI. DNA for the CDR3: TGTGCCAGCAGCAGGGCTAACTATGGCTACACCTTC. Translation gives CASSRANYGYTF.

The rearrangement links TRBV4-2 to TRBJ2-7; D possibly corresponds to TRBD1 (6 bases). This CDR3 has 17 amino acids. V lost 1 base, J lost 3 bases, and 19 bases lay in between. Germline V CDR1 and CDR2: LGHNA, YNFKEQ. This chain's CDR3 is CASSQGLSGTPSYEQYF. The CDR3 nucleotides read TGTGCCAGCAGCCAAGGTCTTTCCGGGACACCGAGCTACGAGCAGTACTTC.

This chain joins TRBV29-1 and TRBJ1-1; D is ambiguous. CDR1 is SQVTM, CDR2 ANQGSEA, per germline. V was pared by 4 bases and J by 0 bases, with 12 bases between. The CDR3 totals 14 residues. The CDR3 loop is CSVGSGILNTEAFF. CDR3 DNA: TGCAGCGTTGGTTCCGGGATCCTGAACACTGAAGCTTTCTTT.

The CDR3 DNA reads TGTGCCAGCAGTGCGAGTTCTGGTGCAAACATTCAGTACTTC. Residues: CASSASSGANIQYF. The genes are TRBV6-1 and TRBJ2-4, with D unresolved. Germline V gives CDR1 MNHNS, CDR2 SASEGT. This CDR3 region has 14 residues. With 4 bases removed from V and 6 bases from J, the gap between germline ends came to 13 bases.

This chain links TRBV19 with TRBJ2-7; 7 nucleotides agree with TRBD1. From germline, CDR1 is LNHDA and CDR2 SQIVND (reference sequence). The CDR3 is 14 residues long. J gave up 3 bases and V 5 bases, and 7 bases lay outside the gene matches. The CDR3 DNA sequence: TGTGCCAGTAGTGCAAAACAGGGGTACTACGAGCAGTACTTC. Encoded protein: CASSAKQGYYEQYF.

The chain recombines TRBV11-2 with TRBJ2-5, with TRBD1 matching over 8 bases. With V trimmed by 6 bases and J by 7 bases, 13 bases remained unmatched. The V gene's germline CDR1 is SGHAT and CDR2 FQNNGV. The CDR3 covers 15 residues. CDR3 DNA sequence: TGTGCCAGCAGGCTCCTGGGACAGGATGCCCGGACCCAGTACTTC. Translating it yields CASRLLGQDARTQYF.

About this clone itself: This sample also contains other DNA sequences that code for the same CDR3. The chain is built from TRBV19 and TRBJ1-4; 10 bases match TRBD1. Losses at the gene ends were 5 bases for V and 6 bases for J; bases not matched to a gene: 3. In germline, CDR1 is LNHDA, CDR2 SQIVND (reference sequence). This CDR3 is built from 14 residues. The CDR3, as DNA: TGTGCCAGTAGTCCCGGGACAGGGGATGAAAAACTGTTTTTT. Translating gives CASSPGTGDEKLFF.

The chain joins TRBV7-6 to TRBJ2-7; 7 bases line up with TRBD1. The CDR3 has 14 residues. The germline V gene encodes CDR1 SGHVS and CDR2 FNYEAQ. The V segment lost 5 bases and the J segment 3 bases; nucleotides outside the gene matches: 7. The CDR3 nucleotides are TGTGCCAGCAGCGCCCAACAGGGGCTCTACGAGCAGTACTTC. This translates into CASSAQQGLYEQYF. Supplemented by reference TRBV7-6 and TRBJ2-7, the full variable domain reads GAGVSQSPRYKVTKRGQDVALRCDPISGHVSLYWYRQALGQGPEFLTYFNYEAQQDKSGLPNDRFSAERPEGSISTLTIQRTEQRDSAMYRCASSAQQGLYEQYFGPGTRLTVT.

This clone appeared a few times. The chain employs TRBV29-1 and TRBJ2-1, with 11 bases lining up with TRBD2. Trimming removed 7 bases from V and 3 bases from J; junction bases left unmatched: 5. The CDR3 contains 14 residues. The germline gives CDR1 SQVTM, CDR2 ANQGSEA. In nucleotides, the CDR3 is TGCAGCGCGTCTAGCGGGGGGATCTACAATGAGCAGTTCTTC. It yields the protein CSASSGGIYNEQFF.